This is a list of T cell receptor beta chains from one sample in a study of blood T cell repertoires in COVID-19. Assay: immunoSEQ multiplex PCR; the TCRdb copy retains only in-frame clones and omits some. The sample gives 150,000 to 200,000 clones, 82% of which show up once; 20% to 25% is in the top ten. The source material was peripheral blood. Every receptor here comes from a woman older than 75 with acute or convalescent COVID-19. Each CDR3 is given with its conserved first and last residue. D genes are given only for firm matches. The size field is filled for only some rows; it gives once, few, many or a size class.

j_call	d_call	v_call	clone_size	cdr3_aa	cdr3_nt
TRBJ2-3	TRBD2	TRBV24-1	NA	CATSDTSEGTDTQYF	TGTGCCACCTCCGACACTAGCGAGGGCACAGATACGCAGTATTTT
TRBJ1-2	TRBD1	TRBV9	NA	CASSETGGPTYGYTF	TGTGCCAGCAGTGAGACAGGGGGACCCACCTATGGCTACACCTTC
TRBJ2-3	NA	TRBV9	NA	CASSVVARKADTQYF	TGTGCCAGCAGCGTAGTGGCTAGGAAGGCTGATACGCAGTATTTT
TRBJ2-3	NA	TRBV11-2	few	CASSLSAGISDF	TGTGCCAGCAGCTTAAGTGCGGGAATAAGCGACTTT
TRBJ1-1	NA	TRBV6-5	NA	CASSYSTRNTEAFF	TGTGCCAGCAGTTACTCAACAAGGAACACTGAAGCTTTCTTT
TRBJ1-2	TRBD1	TRBV6-6	NA	CASNDRDGYTF	TGTGCCAGCAACGACAGGGATGGCTACACCTTC
TRBJ1-1	TRBD1	TRBV27	NA	CASGQGAKSTEAFF	TGTGCCAGCGGTCAGGGGGCGAAGAGCACTGAAGCTTTCTTT
TRBJ1-1	NA	TRBV5-1	NA	CASSLDRQNTEAFF	TGCGCCAGCAGCTTGGACAGGCAGAACACTGAAGCTTTCTTT
TRBJ2-7	NA	TRBV12-3/TRBV12-4	NA	CASSLPGGDEQYF	TGTGCCAGCAGTTTACCGGGTGGCGACGAGCAGTACTTC
TRBJ2-5	TRBD2	TRBV5-8	NA	CASSPGLTQETQYF	TGTGCCAGCAGCCCGGGACTAACTCAAGAGACCCAGTACTTC
TRBJ1-1	NA	TRBV4-3	NA	CASSQDLAGEAFF	TGCGCCAGCAGCCAAGATTTGGCAGGAGAAGCTTTCTTT
TRBJ2-5	TRBD1	TRBV6-2/TRBV6-3	NA	CASSYSGQAWRTQYF	TGTGCCAGCAGTTACTCGGGACAGGCCTGGAGAACCCAGTACTTC
TRBJ2-7	TRBD2	TRBV6-4	NA	CASSEYGTSGNEQYF	TGTGCCAGCAGTGAGTATGGGACTAGCGGGAACGAGCAGTACTTC
TRBJ1-4	TRBD1	TRBV5-6	few	CASSRDRGGEKLFF	TGTGCCAGCAGCCGGGACAGGGGAGGTGAAAAACTGTTTTTT
TRBJ1-3	TRBD1	TRBV2	NA	CASSGQGSGNTIYF	TGTGCCAGCAGCGGACAGGGGAGCGGAAACACCATATATTTT
TRBJ2-4	TRBD1	TRBV29-1	NA	CSARGQGNIQYF	TGCAGCGCAAGGGGACAGGGGAACATTCAGTACTTC
TRBJ2-1	NA	TRBV12-3/TRBV12-4	NA	CASSFYPSGEQFF	TGTGCCAGCAGTTTCTACCCTTCGGGTGAGCAGTTCTTC
TRBJ1-4	NA	TRBV6-5	once	CASTVSGDNEKLFF	TGTGCCAGCACGGTTTCAGGGGATAATGAAAAACTGTTTTTT
TRBJ2-1	TRBD2	TRBV5-6	once	CASSLDLAGYNEQFF	TGTGCCAGCAGCTTGGATCTAGCGGGATACAATGAGCAGTTCTTC
TRBJ1-5	NA	TRBV10-2	NA	CASSDYWAGNQPQHF	TGCGCCAGCAGTGACTATTGGGCAGGCAATCAGCCCCAGCATTTT
TRBJ1-1	NA	TRBV29-1	few	CSVVPGVTEAFF	TGCAGCGTTGTCCCGGGGGTAACTGAAGCTTTCTTT
TRBJ2-3	TRBD2	TRBV5-1	few	CASSPLSSGRSSTDTQYF	TGCGCCAGCAGCCCACTTTCTAGCGGGCGTTCTAGCACAGATACGCAGTATTTT
TRBJ1-3	NA	TRBV11-2	NA	CASSLDPRGMSSGNTIYF	TGTGCCAGCAGCTTAGATCCCCGGGGGATGAGCTCTGGAAACACCATATATTTT
TRBJ1-1	TRBD1	TRBV4-1	NA	CASSQAPGETGVYTEAFF	TGCGCCAGCAGCCAAGCCCCGGGGGAGACAGGGGTCTACACTGAAGCTTTCTTT
TRBJ2-1	TRBD2	TRBV19	NA	CASSNREGINEQFF	TGTGCCAGTAGTAACCGGGAGGGGATCAATGAGCAGTTCTTC
TRBJ1-1	NA	TRBV2	NA	CASSERGRAGFDTEAFF	TGTGCCAGCAGTGAAAGGGGCCGGGCAGGGTTCGACACTGAAGCTTTCTTT
TRBJ2-6	NA	TRBV19	NA	CASRWGLGANVLTF	TGTGCCAGCAGGTGGGGGCTTGGGGCCAACGTCCTGACTTTC
TRBJ2-1	TRBD2	TRBV10-3	NA	CAIGLAGLNEQFF	TGTGCCATCGGACTAGCGGGCCTCAATGAGCAGTTCTTC
TRBJ1-3	NA	TRBV2	few	CASSTDSSGNTIYF	TGTGCCAGCAGTACGGACAGCTCTGGAAACACCATATATTTT
TRBJ2-7	TRBD2	TRBV18	NA	CASSPRLAGDEQYF	TGTGCCAGCTCACCCAGACTAGCGGGAGACGAGCAGTACTTC
TRBJ2-1	TRBD2	TRBV30	few	CAWGLAAYNEQFF	TGTGCCTGGGGACTAGCGGCATACAATGAGCAGTTCTTC
TRBJ1-2	NA	TRBV6-1	NA	CASSEAWGERGYTF	TGTGCCAGCAGTGAAGCGTGGGGGGAGCGTGGCTACACCTTC
TRBJ2-3	NA	TRBV5-1	once	CASSLGQGGTDTQYF	TGCGCCAGCAGCTTGGGGCAGGGTGGCACAGATACGCAGTATTTT
TRBJ1-1	NA	TRBV7-9	NA	CALTYRRRNTEAFF	TGTGCCCTAACTTACAGGCGCCGGAACACTGAAGCTTTCTTT
TRBJ2-1	TRBD2	TRBV5-1	NA	CASSLVPGRAYNEQFF	TGCGCCAGCAGCTTGGTGCCGGGGAGGGCCTACAATGAGCAGTTCTTC
TRBJ1-2	NA	TRBV19	NA	CASSIRYGYTF	TGTGCCAGTAGTATACGGTATGGCTACACCTTC
TRBJ1-4	NA	TRBV15	NA	CATSRSRGDNEKLFF	TGTGCCACCAGCAGATCTAGAGGAGATAATGAAAAACTGTTTTTT
TRBJ1-5	TRBD1	TRBV2	NA	CASSDGGTGGNQPQHF	TGTGCCAGCAGTGATGGGGGGACAGGGGGGAATCAGCCCCAGCATTTT
TRBJ2-1	NA	TRBV29-1	NA	CSVEFAGSALDEQFF	TGCAGCGTTGAGTTCGCGGGGAGCGCGTTGGATGAGCAGTTCTTC
TRBJ2-7	TRBD1	TRBV7-2	NA	CASSLVTGTVVYEQYF	TGTGCCAGCAGCTTAGTGACCGGGACAGTAGTCTACGAGCAGTACTTC
TRBJ2-3	TRBD2	TRBV9	NA	CASSVGRLAAGGTQYF	TGTGCCAGCAGCGTGGGTCGACTAGCGGCTGGGGGTACGCAGTATTTT
TRBJ1-6	TRBD1	TRBV5-1	NA	CASSLGTGVSPLHF	TGCGCCAGCAGCTTGGGGACAGGGGTATCACCCCTCCACTTT
TRBJ1-1	NA	TRBV20-1	NA	CSAIQGVAFF	TGCAGTGCAATCCAAGGGGTAGCTTTCTTT
TRBJ2-7	TRBD1	TRBV2	NA	CASSERGGQGYEQYF	TGTGCCAGCAGTGAAAGGGGAGGACAGGGCTACGAGCAGTACTTC
TRBJ2-2	NA	TRBV11-2	NA	CASSINRVPGELFF	TGTGCCAGCAGTATAAACAGGGTCCCCGGGGAGCTGTTTTTT
TRBJ1-6	NA	TRBV4-1	NA	CASSQADRNSPLHF	TGCGCCAGCAGCCAAGCAGACAGAAATTCACCCCTCCACTTT
TRBJ2-2	NA	TRBV27	NA	CASSPNRAGELFF	TGTGCCAGCAGTCCAAACAGGGCTGGGGAGCTGTTTTTT
TRBJ2-1	TRBD2	TRBV5-5	NA	CASSRTSGSYNEQFF	TGTGCCAGCAGCAGGACTAGCGGCTCCTACAATGAGCAGTTCTTC